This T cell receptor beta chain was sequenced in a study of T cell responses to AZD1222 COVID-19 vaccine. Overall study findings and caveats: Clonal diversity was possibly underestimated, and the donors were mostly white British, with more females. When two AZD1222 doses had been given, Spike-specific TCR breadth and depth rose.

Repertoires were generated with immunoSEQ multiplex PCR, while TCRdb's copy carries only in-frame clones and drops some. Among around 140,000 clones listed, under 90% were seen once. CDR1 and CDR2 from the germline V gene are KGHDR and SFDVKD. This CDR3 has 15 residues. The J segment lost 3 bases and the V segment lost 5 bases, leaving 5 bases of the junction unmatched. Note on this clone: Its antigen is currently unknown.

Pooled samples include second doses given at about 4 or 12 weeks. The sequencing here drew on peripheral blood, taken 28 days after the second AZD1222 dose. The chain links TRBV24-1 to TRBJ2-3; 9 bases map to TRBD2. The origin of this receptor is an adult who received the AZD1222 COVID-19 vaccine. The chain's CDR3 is CATSVAGGFTDTQYF. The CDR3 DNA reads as TGTGCCACCAGTGTCGCGGGAGGGTTTACAGATACGCAGTATTTT.